This passage covers 2 T cell receptor beta chains from one sample sequenced in a study of tumor and adjacent non-tumor tissue in lung cancer. A modified ARM-PCR protocol with three rounds of nested PCR amplified TCRbeta. TCRdb itself ran the multiplex PCR reads through MiXCR, one entry per CDR3 protein. Of roughly 220,000 distinct CDR3 sequences listed, over 55% were seen once; the top ten hold around 27%. This sample's RNA came from whole unsorted tissue. The material sequenced was lung tumor tissue. All receptors come from a man in his fifties or sixties with non-small cell lung cancer.

A remark on this clonotype: The limits of the CDR3 on the DNA are not certain, so only TCRdb's listed CDR3 is given. This chain links TRBV6-5 with TRBJ2-6. In germline, CDR1 is MNHEY, CDR2 SVGAGI. The CDR3 region is 15 residues in length, termini included. CDR3 in amino acids: CASSYFGPGANVLTF.

To note about this clonotype: Possible read error: a much larger clone is one base away. This chain joins TRBV20-1 and TRBJ2-7; 7 positions agree with TRBD2. J was trimmed by 3 bases and V by 6 bases; bases with no gene match: 8. Per the germline V gene, CDR1 is DFQATT and CDR2 is SNEGSKA (reference sequence). This CDR3 has 13 amino acids. CDR3 region: CSASAGNNYEQYF. The CDR3 nucleotides read TGCAGTGCATCAGCGGGGAACAACTACGAGCAGTACTTC.